The 5 T cell receptor beta chains below were found in one sample sequenced in a study of chemoradiotherapy in HPV16-positive cancers. Measured with immunoSEQ multiplex PCR; TCRdb has only the in-frame clones, and not every one. The profile shows about 12,000 clones, over 65% of them singletons. This sample was taken from a patient who underwent chemoradiotherapy. These receptors originate from a human donor with HPV-associated anogenital cancer.

The chain recombines TRBV18 with TRBJ2-2, with TRBD1 matching over 8 bases. Trimming at V came to 2 bases and at J to 7 bases, leaving 9 bases not matched to a gene. The CDR3 runs 16 residues. CDR1 is KGHSH, CDR2 LQKENI, per germline. CDR3 protein: CASSPGPGGLDGELFF. The CDR3 DNA reads TGTGCCAGCTCACCAGGGCCAGGGGGCTTGGACGGGGAGCTGTTTTTT.

This clone occurred once. This chain links TRBV9 with TRBJ1-1, with D uncertain. Looked up from germline, CDR1 is SGDLS and CDR2 is YYNGEE. V lost 0 bases to trimming and J lost 2 bases, with 11 bases between them. CDR3 size: 15 residues. CDR3 region: CASSVEGSVNTEAFF. The CDR3 DNA sequence: TGTGCCAGCAGCGTAGAGGGCAGCGTAAACACTGAAGCTTTCTTT.

This rearrangement joins TRBV5-1 to TRBJ1-4, with TRBD1 matching 8 bases. This CDR3 spans 15 amino acids. V was clipped by 2 bases and J by 2 bases; unmatched bases: 2. The germline V gene has CDR1 SGHRS and CDR2 YFSETQ. The CDR3 spells CASSLAGGTNEKLFF. In DNA, the CDR3 is TGCGCCAGCAGCTTAGCAGGGGGCACTAATGAAAAACTGTTTTTT.

Turning to this clone: In the same sample, other DNA sequences code for this CDR3. The chain uses TRBV5-1 and TRBJ2-1; 12 nucleotides agree with TRBD2. The junction had 3 bases not matched to a gene; V was cut back by 4 bases and J by 4 bases. Germline CDR1 is SGHRS and CDR2 is YFSETQ. The length of the CDR3 is 15 residues. CDR3 amino acids: CASSRTSGGYNEQFF. Written as DNA, the CDR3 is TGCGCCAGCAGCCGAACTAGCGGGGGGTACAATGAGCAGTTCTTC.

This chain connects TRBV27 to TRBJ2-1; 9 nucleotides line up with TRBD2. Germline CDR1 is MNHEY and CDR2 is SMNVEV (reference sequence). This CDR3 is 16 amino acids long. Trimming at V came to 3 bases and at J to 2 bases, leaving 5 bases not matched to a gene. The CDR3 loop is CASSFIGGGAYNEQFF. In DNA form, the CDR3 reads TGTGCCAGCAGTTTCATTGGCGGGGGGGCCTACAATGAGCAGTTCTTC.